Each of the 3 T cell receptor beta chains below was sequenced from the same sample in a study of cytomegalovirus exposure and HLA in healthy donors. The PCR employed 60 Vbeta primers together with 13 Jbeta primers. Repertoires were generated with immunoSEQ multiplex PCR, while TCRdb's copy carries only in-frame clones and drops some. The sample consists of over 150,000 clones, 60% to 85% of them appearing once. The sequenced sample was PBMCs. Receptors originate from a woman aged 35 to 49 in good health and CMV-seronegative.

The chain combines TRBV29-1 with TRBJ1-4; 9 bases are shared with TRBD1. Germline values: CDR1 SQVTM, CDR2 ANQGSEA. V gave up 6 bases and J gave up 4 bases; unmatched junction bases: 3. This CDR3 is built from 13 residues. CDR3 residues: CSVDRGDNEKLFF. The CDR3 DNA reads TGCAGCGTCGACAGGGGGGATAATGAAAAACTGTTTTTT.

This clone was found once. The V and J genes are TRBV28 and TRBJ1-2; 9 bases line up with TRBD1. The CDR3 covers 12 residues. Trimming at V came to 6 bases and at J to 5 bases, leaving 1 base not matched to a gene. CDR1 MDHEN and CDR2 SYDVKM come from the germline V gene. For the CDR3, the DNA is TGTGCCAGCAGCGGGACAGGGTATGGCTACACCTTC. Translation gives CASSGTGYGYTF.

This clone has a single count. Here the CDR3 reads CASSQRSGEYTDTQYF. The CDR3 bases are TGCGCCAGCAGCCAGAGATCGGGGGAGTACACAGATACGCAGTATTTT. This chain connects TRBV4-1 to TRBJ2-3; D perhaps matches TRBD2 (6 bases). Looked up from germline, CDR1 is MGHRA and CDR2 is YSYEKL. V was shortened by 3 bases and J by 2 bases, with 15 bases between the two germline ends. The CDR3 loop spans 16 amino acids.